A single sample gave rise to the 6 T cell receptor beta chains below, sequenced in a study of Ad26.COV2.S vaccination and SARS-CoV-2 variants. Specified treatment: about 20 received Ad26.COV2.S at low or high dose, single or two shots; several received placebo; per-sample allocation not given. Sample collection was performed on day 63 after the first vaccine or placebo injection. The protocol was immunoSEQ multiplex PCR, while the TCRdb copy is restricted to in-frame clones and leaves out a portion. This table holds around 450,000 clones, approximately 87% found once. The sequencing used peripheral blood, collected in a trial of Ad26.COV2.S vaccine versus placebo. These receptors were taken from a person between 18 and 60 years old who received the Ad26.COV2.S COVID-19 vaccine or a placebo.

V usage is TRBV5-8 and J usage is TRBJ2-1; 8 bases are a match to TRBD2. V shed 4 bases and J 8 bases; nucleotides not matched to a gene: 11. The CDR3 totals 15 residues. CDR1 is SGHTS and CDR2 is YDEGEE in the germline V gene. CDR3 DNA: TGTGCCAGCAGCGTGCGGGGGGCCGGACCGGATGAGCAGTTCTTC. As protein: CASSVRGAGPDEQFF.

The rearrangement links TRBV7-9 to TRBJ2-7; TRBD1 agrees at 11 bases. J lost 4 bases, V lost 0 bases, and 8 bases had no gene match. The CDR3 runs to 17 residues. Per the germline V gene, CDR1 is SEHNR and CDR2 is FQNEAQ (reference sequence). The CDR3 sequence is CASSLAPRDRGGYEQYF. The CDR3 DNA reads as TGTGCCAGCAGCTTAGCTCCCCGGGACAGGGGGGGGTACGAGCAGTACTTC.

The rearrangement uses TRBV5-4 and TRBJ2-5; 7 bases match TRBD1. V gave up 2 bases and J gave up 5 bases; unmatched junction bases: 12. Germline CDR1 SGHNT, CDR2 YYREEE (reference sequence). The CDR3 extends over 16 amino acids. CDR3 region: CASSLGAGGRGETQYF. CDR3 coding DNA: TGTGCCAGCAGCTTAGGGGCAGGGGGTCGAGGGGAGACCCAGTACTTC.

This chain links TRBV6-5 with TRBJ2-7; TRBD1 matches 9 bases. V lost 5 bases and J lost 2; bases outside the gene matches: 4. The CDR3 has 14 residues. The germline CDR1 and CDR2 sequences are MNHEY and SVGAGI. In DNA, the CDR3 is TGTGCCAGCAGTCTGGGACAGGGAGCCTACGAGCAGTACTTC. It yields the protein CASSLGQGAYEQYF.

The gene calls are TRBV3-1 (or the pseudogene TRBV3-2) and TRBJ1-5, with D tentatively TRBD1 (5 bases). This CDR3 region has 14 residues. V was clipped by 0 bases and J by 9 bases, with 12 bases between them. CDR1 is LGHDT, CDR2 YNNKEL, per germline (reference sequence). The CDR3 reads CASSQETVAGPQHF. CDR3 nucleotide sequence: TGTGCCAGCAGCCAAGAGACAGTAGCTGGGCCCCAGCATTTT.

This chain links TRBV6-5 with TRBJ1-5; D gene uncertain. V lost 5 bases and J lost 5, with 16 bases in between. Germline loops: CDR1 MNHEY, CDR2 SVGAGI. This CDR3 region has 15 residues. Here the CDR3 DNA reads TGTGCCAGCAGTCCTATGCCGTCCCTAGATCAGCCCCAGCATTTT. As protein: CASSPMPSLDQPQHF.